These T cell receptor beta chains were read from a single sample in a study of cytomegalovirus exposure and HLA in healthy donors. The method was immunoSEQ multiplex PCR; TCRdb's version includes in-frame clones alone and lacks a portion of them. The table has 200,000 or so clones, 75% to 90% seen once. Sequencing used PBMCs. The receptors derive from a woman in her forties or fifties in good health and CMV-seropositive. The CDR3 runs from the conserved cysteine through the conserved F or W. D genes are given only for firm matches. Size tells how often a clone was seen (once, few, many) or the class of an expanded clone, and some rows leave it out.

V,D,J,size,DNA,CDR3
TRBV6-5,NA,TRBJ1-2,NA,TGTGCCAGCAGTTACTCCAGGGGAGCCGACTATGGCTACACCTTC,CASSYSRGADYGYTF
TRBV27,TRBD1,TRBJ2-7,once,TGTGCCAGCAGTTTAACAGGGGAGTCCTACGAGCAGTACTTC,CASSLTGESYEQYF
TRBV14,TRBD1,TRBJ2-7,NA,TGTGCCAGCAGCCAAGACCCCTCCGGGACAGCCACCTTCAGGCACGAGCAGTACTTC,CASSQDPSGTATFRHEQYF
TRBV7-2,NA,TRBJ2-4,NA,TGTGCCAGCAGCTTTCGTGTTCTAGCCAAAAACATTCAGTACTTC,CASSFRVLAKNIQYF
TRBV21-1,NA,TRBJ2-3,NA,TGTGCCAGCCCGTCTCTCGCGGGGGGGCCCCCAGATACGCAGTATTTT,CASPSLAGGPPDTQYF
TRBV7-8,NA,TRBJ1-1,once,TGTGCCAGCAGGAGGGAAGCACTGAACACTGAAGCTTTCTTT,CASRREALNTEAFF
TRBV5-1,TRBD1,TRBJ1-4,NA,TGCGCCAGCAGCTTGGGTGGACCCGGGACAGGGAAGAATGAAAAACTGTTTTTT,CASSLGGPGTGKNEKLFF
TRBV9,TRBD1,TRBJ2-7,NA,TGTGCCAGCAGCGTCGGGACAGGTCCCTACGAGCAGTACTTC,CASSVGTGPYEQYF
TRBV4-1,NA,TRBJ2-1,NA,TGCGCCAGCAGCCAAGTCTACGGCAATGAGCAGTTCTTC,CASSQVYGNEQFF
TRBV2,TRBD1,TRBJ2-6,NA,TGTGCCAGCGTTACAGGGGCTGGGGCCAACGTCCTGACTTTC,CASVTGAGANVLTF
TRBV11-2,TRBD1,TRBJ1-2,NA,TGTGCCAGCAGGAAGCCAGGACAGGGGGCATCGAGCTATGGCTACACCTTC,CASRKPGQGASSYGYTF
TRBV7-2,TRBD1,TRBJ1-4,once,TGTGCCAGCAGCCAGGGGGCAACTAATGAAAAACTGTTTTTT,CASSQGATNEKLFF
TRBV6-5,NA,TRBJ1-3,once,TGTGCCAGCAGTCGGGGTATCTTGGGAAACACCATATATTTT,CASSRGILGNTIYF
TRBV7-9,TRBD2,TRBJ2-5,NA,TGTGCCAGCAGCCCCGGACTAGCGGGGGGGACCCAGTACTTC,CASSPGLAGGTQYF
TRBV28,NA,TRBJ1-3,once,TGTGCCAGCAGCAAGTCTTCAGGGGCCAGCTCTGGAAACACCATATATTTT,CASSKSSGASSGNTIYF
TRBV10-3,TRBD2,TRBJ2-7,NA,TGTGCCATCGGCGCCGGGAGGGGTGGCGAGCAGTACTTC,CAIGAGRGGEQYF
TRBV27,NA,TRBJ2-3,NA,TGTGCCAGCAGTACCCCTCGACACCCAGATACGCAGTATTTT,CASSTPRHPDTQYF
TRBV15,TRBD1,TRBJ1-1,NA,TGTGCCACCAGCAGAGATGGACAGGGCTGGGCTGAAGCTTTCTTT,CATSRDGQGWAEAFF
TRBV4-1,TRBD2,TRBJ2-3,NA,TGCGCCAGCAGCCAAGATTCAGCGGGGGTAGGCACAGATACGCAGTATTTT,CASSQDSAGVGTDTQYF
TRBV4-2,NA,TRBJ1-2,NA,TGTGCCAGCAGCCAAGATATTACGGAGAACTATGGCTACACCTTC,CASSQDITENYGYTF
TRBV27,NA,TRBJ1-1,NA,TGTGCCAGCAGCCTACTCCCCGGGACATGGAACACTGAAGCTTTCTTT,CASSLLPGTWNTEAFF
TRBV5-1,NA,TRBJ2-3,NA,TGCGCCAGCAGCCCCCCGACAGGCACTAGCACAGATACGCAGTATTTT,CASSPPTGTSTDTQYF
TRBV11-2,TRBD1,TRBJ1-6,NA,TGTGCCAGCAGCGGACAGGGGAACTCACCCCTCCACTTT,CASSGQGNSPLHF
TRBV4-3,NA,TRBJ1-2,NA,TGCGCCAGCAGCCAAGATCCGGGAGGGAACTATGGCTACACCTTC,CASSQDPGGNYGYTF
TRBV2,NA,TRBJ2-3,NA,TGTGCCAGCAGTAATACAGGGCCGGGCGATACGCAGTATTTT,CASSNTGPGDTQYF
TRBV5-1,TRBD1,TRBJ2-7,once,TGCGCCAGCAGCTTCCGTCAGGGGGCAGGCGAGCAGTACTTC,CASSFRQGAGEQYF
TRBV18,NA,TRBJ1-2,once,TGTGCCAGCTCACCAAACAGTCCTAACTATGGCTACACCTTC,CASSPNSPNYGYTF
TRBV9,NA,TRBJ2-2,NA,TGTGCCAGCAGCGTAGTTAGGAGCACCCAAAACACCGGGGAGCTGTTTTTT,CASSVVRSTQNTGELFF
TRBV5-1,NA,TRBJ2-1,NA,TGCGCCAGCAGCTTGACCGGGTCCAGTGAGCAGTTCTTC,CASSLTGSSEQFF
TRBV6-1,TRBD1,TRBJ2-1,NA,TGTGCCAGCAGTCTTCCGGGACAGGGTGAGCAGTTCTTC,CASSLPGQGEQFF
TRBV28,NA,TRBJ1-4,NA,TGTGCCAGCAGGGGGGGTTGGCATGAAAAACTGTTTTTT,CASRGGWHEKLFF